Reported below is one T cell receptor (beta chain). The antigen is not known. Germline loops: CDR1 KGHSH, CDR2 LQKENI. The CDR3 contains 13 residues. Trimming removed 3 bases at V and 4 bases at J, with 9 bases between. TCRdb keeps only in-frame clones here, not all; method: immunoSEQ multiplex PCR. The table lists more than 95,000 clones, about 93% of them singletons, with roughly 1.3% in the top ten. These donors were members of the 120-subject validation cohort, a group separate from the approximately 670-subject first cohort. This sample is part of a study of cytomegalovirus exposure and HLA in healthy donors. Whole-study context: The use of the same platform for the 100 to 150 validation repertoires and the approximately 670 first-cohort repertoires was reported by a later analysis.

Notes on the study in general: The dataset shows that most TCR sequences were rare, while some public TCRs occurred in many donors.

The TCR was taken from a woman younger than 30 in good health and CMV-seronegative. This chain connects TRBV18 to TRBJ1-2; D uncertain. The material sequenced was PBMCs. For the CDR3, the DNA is TGTGCCAGCTCACCCGGCACAGTCTATGGCTACACCTTC. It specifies CASSPGTVYGYTF.